These 12 T cell receptor beta chains were sequenced from one sample in a study of response to subunit inactivated influenza vaccine. TCRdb ran MiXCR on the RT-PCR reads and lists one entry per CDR3 protein. There are about 650,000 distinct CDR3 sequences in the sample; about 15% occur only once, and less than 8.5% lies in the top ten. The material was PBMCs from blood, obtained 14 to 15 days before vaccination. The receptors here all came from a middle-aged man who received an inactivated influenza vaccine.

This clonotype showed up many times. This sequence joins TRBV7-9 and TRBJ2-1; D gene ambiguous. V gave up 4 bases and J gave up 9 bases, with 10 bases separating them. The CDR3 spans 12 residues. Germline values: CDR1 SEHNR, CDR2 FQNEAQ (reference sequence). The CDR3 loop reads CASSSHTLEQFF. CDR3 DNA sequence: TGTGCCAGCAGCTCCCATACTCTTGAGCAGTTCTTC.

The chain uses TRBV12-3 or TRBV12-4 and TRBJ2-7; TRBD1 aligns across 8 bases. The CDR3 is 13 amino acids. Trimming at V came to 2 bases and at J to 7 bases, leaving 4 bases not matched to a gene. CDR3 residues: CASSLNDRGEQYF. The CDR3, as DNA: TGTGCCAGCAGTTTAAATGACAGGGGAGAGCAGTACTTC.

In this sample, this clonotype turned up many times. The chain uses TRBV5-1 and TRBJ2-2; D is ambiguous. The germline CDR1 and CDR2 sequences are SGHRS and YFSETQ. Trimming removed 4 bases from V and 8 bases from J, with 9 bases in between. The CDR3 has 12 residues. For the CDR3, the DNA is TGCGCCAGCAGCCCATTGGCAGGGGAGCTGTTTTTT. Its translation: CASSPLAGELFF.

This clonotype was seen many times. The V and J genes are TRBV20-1 and TRBJ1-6; TRBD1 matches at 8 bases. CDR3 length: 16 residues. Germline V CDR1 and CDR2: DFQATT, SNEGSKA (reference sequence). V shed 6 bases and J 0 bases; nucleotides not matched to a gene: 7. CDR3 loop: CSAWDRPSSYNSPLHF. CDR3 DNA sequence: TGCAGTGCCTGGGACAGGCCGAGCTCCTATAATTCACCCCTCCACTTT.

This clonotype has just a few counts. CDR3 DNA: TGTGCCAGCAGTTTATTAGCCGAGGCCAATGAGCAGTTCTTC. Encoded protein: CASSLLAEANEQFF. The rearrangement uses TRBV28 and TRBJ2-1; D not resolved. The V end lost 1 base, the J end lost 6 bases, and 10 bases lay between the germline ends. This CDR3 contains 14 residues. CDR1 and CDR2 (germline): MDHEN, SYDVKM. The variable domain in full, completed from reference TRBV28 and TRBJ2-1, reads DVKVTQSSRYLVKRTGEKVFLECVQDMDHENMFWYRQDPGLGLRLIYFSYDVKMKEKGDIPEGYSVSREKKERFSLILESASTNQTSMYLCASSLLAEANEQFFGPGTRLTVL.

This chain links TRBV11-2 with TRBJ2-2, with TRBD2 matching over 9 bases. The CDR3 sequence is 18 residues long. Germline V gives CDR1 SGHAT, CDR2 FQNNGV. With V trimmed by 5 bases and J by 7 bases, 17 bases remained unmatched. As DNA, the CDR3 is TGTGCCAGCAGCCCGCGCATTAGCGCGGGGGGGCGTAGCGGGGAGCTGTTTTTT. Translation: CASSPRISAGGRSGELFF.

In its sample, this clonotype was seen a few times. The chain employs TRBV28 and TRBJ1-2; TRBD1 might be the D (6 bases). In germline, CDR1 is MDHEN, CDR2 SYDVKM. The CDR3 consists of 15 residues. The ends were cut back, 8 bases at V and 0 bases at J, with 16 bases in the middle. In nucleotides, the CDR3 is TGTGCCAGCGGACAGAGGACCCGCCCTAACTATGGCTACACCTTC. It is translated as CASGQRTRPNYGYTF.

In its sample, this clonotype was seen a few times. The rearrangement joins TRBV4-3 to TRBJ1-1; unclear D gene. Germline V gene data show CDR1 as LGHNA and CDR2 as YSLEER. The CDR3 covers 15 residues. Trimming shortened V by 0 bases and J by 5 bases, and 13 bases separated the two germline ends. CDR3 sequence: CASSQDPGMLTEAFF. Written as DNA, the CDR3 is TGCGCCAGCAGCCAAGACCCTGGGATGCTAACTGAAGCTTTCTTT.

This clonotype was observed a few times. The V call is TRBV20-1, the J call TRBJ1-5; D gene uncertain. Germline CDR1 and CDR2: DFQATT and SNEGSKA (reference sequence). The ends were cut back, 1 base at V and 0 bases at J, with 10 bases in the middle. The CDR3 loop spans 15 amino acids. In nucleotides, the CDR3 is TGCAGTGCTAGAGCTGGTCTGGATAGCAATCAGCCCCAGCATTTT. This gives the protein CSARAGLDSNQPQHF.

This clonotype was seen a handful of times. The chain employs TRBV4-3 and TRBJ2-1; the match to TRBD2 covers 11 bases. The germline gives CDR1 LGHNA, CDR2 YSLEER. The CDR3 sequence is 16 residues long. The trim removed 4 bases at V and 4 bases at J, leaving 6 bases unmatched. The CDR3 region has the DNA TGCGCCAGCAGCCGACTTACTAGCGGGGGATACAATGAGCAGTTCTTC. Its protein is CASSRLTSGGYNEQFF.

This clonotype has only one observation. The gene calls are TRBV19 and TRBJ2-5, with a weak D call TRBD1 (6 bases). There are 15 residues in the CDR3. With 1 base removed from V and 7 bases from J, the gap between germline ends came to 16 bases. Germline V CDR1 and CDR2: LNHDA, SQIVND (reference sequence). The CDR3, as DNA: TGTGCCAGTAGTATAGGGGGGCAGGGTAGTGCGACCCAGTACTTC. Translated, it gives CASSIGGQGSATQYF.

Ten or more counts support this clonotype. The V gene is TRBV20-1, the J gene TRBJ2-2; 11 nucleotides match TRBD2. From germline, CDR1 is DFQATT and CDR2 SNEGSKA (reference sequence). The CDR3 totals 18 residues. The trim removed 2 bases at V and 0 bases at J, leaving 8 bases unmatched. DNA for the CDR3: TGCAGTGCTAGATTAAGACTAGCGGGGCCTCCGAACACCGGGGAGCTGTTTTTT. Its translation: CSARLRLAGPPNTGELFF.